The 5 T cell receptor beta chains given below trace back to one sample, sequenced in a study of CD4 T cells in relation to SARS-CoV-2 and coronaviruses (dated by TCRdb to the early 2020s). CD4+ T cells from unexposed donors were collected before the COVID-19 pandemic (2011-2018). After less than 13 days of culture, CD4+ T cells were isolated with the EasySep CD4+ T cell isolation kit. These receptors are not linked to any known antigen. The method was the immunoSEQ multiplex PCR assay. TCRdb re-hosts the immuneACCESS table, in-frame sequences only. Its copies lack some clones; in the studies checked, an unresolved V gene accounts for under half of them, and the cause for the rest is not known. Counted in this sample were some 19,000 clones; 65% to 80% of them appeared once. Clones ranked in the top ten supply less than 20% of the sample. Sequencing used CD4+ T cells from PBMCs, cultured in vitro. The receptors come from a human donor in good health.

V and J are TRBV2 and TRBJ2-1, with 10 bases aligning to TRBD2. Unmatched junction bases numbered 14, after V lost 3 bases and J lost 12 bases. Germline CDR1 reads SNHLY; CDR2 reads FYNNEI. The CDR3 sequence is 16 residues long. The DNA of the CDR3 is TGTGCCAGCAGTGAGGCTAGCGGGAGTATTGGCGCCTTGCAGTTCTTC. It yields the protein CASSEASGSIGALQFF.

V is TRBV5-1 and J is TRBJ2-7; either TRBD1 or TRBD2 may fit D (5 bases each). This CDR3 is built from 14 residues. Trimming pared 5 bases from V and 1 base from J, leaving 13 bases between. Per germline, CDR1 SGHRS and CDR2 YFSETQ. The CDR3 DNA follows: TGCGCCAGCAGACCGGACTGGGGGTCCTACGAGCAGTACTTC. It yields the protein CASRPDWGSYEQYF.

The V and J genes are TRBV9 and TRBJ2-2, with 8 bases aligning to TRBD2. The CDR3 extends over 17 amino acids. Germline CDR1 and CDR2: SGDLS and YYNGEE. J gave up 3 bases and V 4 bases, and 11 bases lay outside the gene matches. This CDR3 is CASSPGGGRNYTGELFF. CDR3 coding DNA: TGTGCCAGCAGCCCAGGAGGCGGGAGGAATTACACCGGGGAGCTGTTTTTT.

The rearrangement joins TRBV2 to TRBJ1-1; the D is unclear. The germline gives CDR1 SNHLY, CDR2 FYNNEI. This CDR3 is built from 13 residues. As DNA, the CDR3 is TGTGCAACCCGGTTGGAGCCGAACACTGAAGCTTTCTTT. As protein: CATRLEPNTEAFF.

The rearrangement joins TRBV2 to TRBJ1-5, with 8 bases lining up with TRBD1. V lost 7 bases, J lost 5 bases, and 4 bases stayed unmatched. Germline V lookup: CDR1 SNHLY, CDR2 FYNNEI. The CDR3 covers 13 residues. The CDR3 nucleotides read TGTGCCAGCAACGGACAGGGCGATCAGCCCCAGCATTTT. Translated, it gives CASNGQGDQPQHF.